This TCR beta chain derives from a study of CD8 T cells in Susac syndrome. Study information: When their blood was taken, the Susac syndrome patients had either not yet had any therapy, were taking corticosteroids, or were taking intravenous immunoglobulin alone.

Germline CDR1 is MNHEY and CDR2 is SVGAGI. The ends were cut back, 4 bases at V and 7 bases at J, with 11 bases in the middle. CDR3 length: 14 residues. The RNA, about 0.45 to 1 ug, was put through reverse transcription using random hexamers. TCRdb ran MiXCR on the immunoSEQ multiplex PCR reads and lists one entry per CDR3 protein. The data show roughly 140,000 distinct CDR3 sequences, 85% to 95% seen once. Negative isolation yielded CD4+ and CD8+ T cells, and FACS enriched TEMRA cells. Comments on this clonotype: What it recognizes is unknown.

Study observations and caveats: As the study acknowledged, the number of individuals in its TCR sequencing and HLA analysis was relatively small.

The J gene is TRBJ1-6, the V gene TRBV6-5; D is possibly TRBD1 (5 bases). Sequenced: CD4+ T cells from PBMCs. This sequence was found in a human donor with Susac syndrome. The CDR3 region has the DNA TGTGCCAGCAGTTGGGACCTCTCAAATTCACCCCTCCACTTT. Its protein is CASSWDLSNSPLHF.